The 32 T cell receptor beta chains listed next were all sequenced from one sample in a study of CXCR3-negative and CXCR3-positive naive CD8 T cells (dated by TCRdb to the late 2010s). Points the paper makes about the study in general: Compared with CXCR3-negative naive cells, CXCR3-positive naive cells had TRB CDR3s with higher hydrophobicity (lower Kidera factor 4), lower energy, and higher strength and volume indices.

For these receptors, no antigen is known. Instrument used: NextSeq 550. The Human TCR Profiling Kit (MiLaboratory) was used to prepare UMI-labeled 5' RACE TRB cDNA libraries. The reads, reprocessed by TCRdb, yield one row per CDR3 protein sequence and no DNA. The sample's own table lists some 120,000 distinct CDR3 sequences. About 0.62% of the sample comes from the top ten. The specimen was naive CXCR3+ CD8+ T cells from blood. This sample's cell subset or site label indicates: CD45RO-CCR7+CD27+CD95- naive CD8+ T cells expressing CXCR3 (TNR3+). Receptors originate from a human donor in good health. Some clones in this sample may be carry-over from other donors' samples.

J is TRBJ1-1 and V is TRBV4-3; TCRdb returns TRBD1, unconfirmable since there is no DNA. CDR1 and CDR2 (germline): LGHNA, YSLEER. The CDR3 is 14 residues long. The chain's CDR3 is CASSPGGADTEAFF.

CDR3 residues: CASTPRLATYTDTQYF. The V gene is TRBV28, the J gene TRBJ2-3; without DNA, the TCRdb call of TRBD2 cannot be checked. Germline V gene data show CDR1 as MDHEN and CDR2 as SYDVKM. The CDR3 runs to 16 residues.

V usage is TRBV9 and J usage is TRBJ1-1; TCRdb proposes TRBD1, but this gene call is untestable without DNA. Germline CDR1 reads SGDLS; CDR2 reads YYNGEE. The CDR3 extends over 14 amino acids. Here the CDR3 reads CASSVGGVNTEAFF.

The chain employs TRBV6-2 or TRBV6-3 and TRBJ2-1; the TRBD1 assignment by TCRdb is unverifiable without DNA. The CDR3 loop spans 14 amino acids. Germline lookup yields CDR1 MNHEY and CDR2 SVGEGT. CDR3 in amino acids: CASIGTVSYNEQFF.

The rearrangement uses TRBV9 and TRBJ1-2. CDR1 and CDR2 (germline): SGDLS, YYNGEE. The length of the CDR3 is 17 residues. The chain's CDR3 is CASSTTTMGDSNYGHTF.

The chain recombines TRBV12-3 or TRBV12-4 with TRBJ1-2. The CDR3 is made up of 14 amino acids. The CDR3 region is CASSLKAPNYGYTF.

This chain connects TRBV7-6 to TRBJ2-5. The length of the CDR3 is 13 residues. Germline V gene lookup returns CDR1 SGHVS and CDR2 FNYEAQ. The CDR3 sequence is CASSLEWQETQYF.

CDR3 amino acids: CASSEGSTRSEQYF. The V and J genes are TRBV2 and TRBJ2-7; TCRdb's D call of TRBD2 is untestable without DNA. CDR3 length equals 14 residues. Germline CDR1 and CDR2: SNHLY and FYNNEI. The full variable domain, in which reference TRBV2 and TRBJ2-7 provide the parts outside the CDR3, is EPEVTQTPSHQVTQMGQEVILRCVPISNHLYFYWYRQILGQKVEFLVSFYNNEISEKSEIFDDQFSVERPDGSNFTLKIRSTKLEDSAMYFCASSEGSTRSEQYFGPGTRLTVT.

The chain links TRBV29-1 to TRBJ2-7. The CDR3 covers 13 residues. CDR1 and CDR2 (germline): SQVTM, ANQGSEA. This CDR3 is CSVRSGSTYEQYF.

The chain links TRBV14 to TRBJ2-1. Germline CDR1 is SGHDN and CDR2 is FVKESK. The CDR3 totals 12 residues. CDR3 in amino acids: CASSQDRIKGFF.

The CDR3 region is CASSKKTWTSGSYNEQFF. V and J are TRBV21-1 and TRBJ2-1; as DNA is missing, the TRBD2 call by TCRdb cannot be tested. TRBV21-1 is flagged as a pseudogene. This CDR3 spans 18 amino acids.

This chain links TRBV12-3 or TRBV12-4 with TRBJ2-5. The CDR3 consists of 14 residues. CDR3 sequence: CASSFASVQETQYF.

The rearrangement joins TRBV29-1 to TRBJ1-2; with no DNA, the TCRdb D assignment of TRBD1 cannot be verified. The V gene's germline CDR1 is SQVTM and CDR2 ANQGSEA. The CDR3 loop spans 13 amino acids. The CDR3 protein is CSVDRDRDYGYTF. Full variable domain (rest looked up from reference TRBV29-1 and TRBJ1-2): SAVISQKPSRDICQRGTSLTIQCQVDSQVTMMFWYRQQPGQSLTLIATANQGSEATYESGFVIDKFPISRPNLTFSTLTVSNMSPEDSSIYLCSVDRDRDYGYTFGSGTRLTVV.

The CDR3 sequence: CASSQEYAGNYGYTF. The J gene is TRBJ1-2, the V gene TRBV14; the D gene TCRdb calls, TRBD1, cannot be checked with no DNA. This CDR3 has 15 amino acids. CDR1 is SGHDN and CDR2 is FVKESK in the germline V gene.

The chain couples TRBV27 to TRBJ1-1. Germline CDR1 MNHEY, CDR2 SMNVEV (reference sequence). The CDR3 extends over 15 amino acids. The CDR3 loop reads CASSQPRTMGTEAFF.

This rearrangement joins TRBV19 to TRBJ2-1; TCRdb indicates TRBD2, and absent DNA this call remains unverified. This CDR3 is 17 amino acids long. Germline V gives CDR1 LNHDA, CDR2 SQIVND (reference sequence). The CDR3 sequence: CASSIAYSVSGDNEQFF.

This chain links TRBV7-8 with TRBJ2-1; no DNA is available, so the TRBD1 call from TCRdb remains unchecked. This CDR3 contains 15 residues. The V gene's germline CDR1 is SGHVS and CDR2 FQNEAQ. The CDR3 spells CASSSKGGEYTEQFF.

The genes are TRBV6-2 or TRBV6-3 and TRBJ1-6. The CDR3 runs to 12 residues. Germline-derived CDR1 and CDR2 are MNHEY and SVGEGT. This chain's CDR3 is CASSYYEGPLHF.

This chain joins TRBV7-2 and TRBJ1-3; TCRdb returns TRBD1, unconfirmable since there is no DNA. Germline V gene lookup returns CDR1 SGHTA and CDR2 FQGNSA. The CDR3 spans 17 residues. The CDR3: CASSPQGGSYPGNTIYF.

V gene TRBV30 combines with J gene TRBJ1-1; without DNA, the TCRdb call of TRBD1 cannot be checked. In germline, CDR1 is GTSNPN, CDR2 SVGIG (reference sequence). This CDR3 region has 14 residues. The chain's CDR3 is CAWAPGTPNTEAFF.

The CDR3 region is CSVGGQGYYEQYF. The V and J genes are TRBV29-1 and TRBJ2-7; the D gene TCRdb calls, TRBD1, cannot be checked with no DNA. CDR1 and CDR2 from the germline V gene are SQVTM and ANQGSEA. The CDR3 sequence is 13 residues long.

This chain links TRBV12-3 or TRBV12-4 with TRBJ2-1; TCRdb selects TRBD1, and the lack of DNA leaves this call unchecked. This CDR3 spans 13 amino acids. CDR3 in amino acids: CATTGGRRDEQFF.

V is TRBV10-1 and J is TRBJ1-1; lacking DNA, the TRBD1 call made by TCRdb goes unchecked. The germline gives CDR1 WNHNN, CDR2 SYGVQD (reference sequence). This CDR3 has 13 residues. Here the CDR3 reads CASMGQESAEAFF.

The rearrangement uses TRBV24-1 and TRBJ1-1; TCRdb designates TRBD1, a call that cannot be tested without DNA. Germline V gene data show CDR1 as KGHDR and CDR2 as SFDVKD. The CDR3 has 13 amino acids. This chain's CDR3 is CATSDGQGTEAFF.

This sequence joins TRBV7-8 and TRBJ2-7. This CDR3 comprises 14 residues. Per germline, CDR1 SGHVS and CDR2 FQNEAQ. This CDR3 is CASSSPGLPYEQYF.

The V call is TRBV5-1, the J call TRBJ2-7; TCRdb lists TRBD1, though no DNA is available to test this call. The CDR3 length is 14 residues. Germline V gives CDR1 SGHRS, CDR2 YFSETQ. The CDR3: CASSLGGPWEEQYF.

V and J are TRBV29-1 and TRBJ2-1; with no DNA, the TCRdb D assignment of TRBD1 cannot be verified. This CDR3 has 13 residues. The germline V gene encodes CDR1 SQVTM and CDR2 ANQGSEA. CDR3 loop: CSVDRGGQSEQFF.

This chain joins TRBV6-6 and TRBJ2-5; there is no DNA to check the TCRdb D call of TRBD2. The germline V gene has CDR1 MNHNY and CDR2 SVGAGI (reference sequence). This CDR3 has 15 amino acids. The CDR3 is CASSLRAAALETQYF.

This chain links TRBV5-1 with TRBJ1-3. From germline, CDR1 is SGHRS and CDR2 YFSETQ. The CDR3 runs 13 residues. The CDR3 sequence: CASSFNTGNTIYF. The full variable domain, completed using reference TRBV5-1 and TRBJ1-3, is KAGVTQTPRYLIKTRGQQVTLSCSPISGHRSVSWYQQTPGQGLQFLFEYFSETQRNKGNFPGRFSGRQFSNSRSEMNVSTLELGDSALYLCASSFNTGNTIYFGEGSWLTVV.

The genes are TRBV12-3 or TRBV12-4 and TRBJ2-1; the D call of TRBD2 rests on TCRdb alone, since no DNA is present to check it. CDR3 size: 13 residues. The CDR3 sequence is CASSFSGRDEQFF.

This chain connects TRBV5-5 to TRBJ2-6. This CDR3 is 15 amino acids long. Germline V CDR1 and CDR2: SGHKS, YYEKEE (reference sequence). The CDR3 reads CASSLVQSGANVLTF. The full variable domain, with the rest looked up from reference TRBV5-5 and TRBJ2-6, is DAGVTQSPTHLIKTRGQQVTLRCSPISGHKSVSWYQQVLGQGPQFIFQYYEKEERGRGNFPDRFSARQFPNYSSELNVNALLLGDSALYLCASSLVQSGANVLTFGAGSRLTVL.

The rearrangement joins TRBV29-1 to TRBJ2-1. This CDR3 comprises 15 residues. Per germline, CDR1 SQVTM and CDR2 ANQGSEA. CDR3 sequence reads: CSVEDTENSYNEQFF.